Below are 17 T cell receptor beta chains sequenced from a single sample in a study of cytomegalovirus exposure and HLA in healthy donors. This PCR relied on a set of 60 Vbeta primers and 13 Jbeta primers. TCRdb's copy holds only in-frame clones and misses some; the assay was immunoSEQ multiplex PCR. The table has about 90,000 clones, about 72% seen once; the top ten hold 2% to 2.5%. The specimen was PBMCs. Every receptor here comes from a man aged 25-45 years in good health and CMV-seronegative.

The chain is built from TRBV5-1 and TRBJ1-1; D might be TRBD1 (5 bases). Germline V lookup: CDR1 SGHRS, CDR2 YFSETQ. The CDR3 runs 13 residues. Trimming took off 0 bases at V and 5 bases at J, with 8 bases between the two ends. The CDR3 DNA is TGCGCCAGCAGCTTGGCAGGGAAAACTGAAGCTTTCTTT. This gives the protein CASSLAGKTEAFF.

The chain couples TRBV11-2 to TRBJ2-3; 8 nucleotides align to TRBD1. Trimming removed 3 bases from V and 1 base from J; junction bases left unmatched: 9. The CDR3 length is 17 residues. Germline V gives CDR1 SGHAT, CDR2 FQNNGV. The CDR3 loop is CASSFPRTGFGTDTQYF. The CDR3 bases are TGTGCCAGCAGCTTCCCTAGGACAGGGTTTGGCACAGATACGCAGTATTTT.

The chain couples TRBV5-1 to TRBJ1-4; no firm D call. CDR1 is SGHRS, CDR2 YFSETQ, per germline. Trimming took off 0 bases at V and 3 bases at J, with 6 bases between the two ends. This CDR3 has 14 residues. The DNA of the CDR3 is TGCGCCAGCAGCTTGGCCCGTCCTAATGAAAAACTGTTTTTT. As protein: CASSLARPNEKLFF.

The chain combines TRBV28 with TRBJ2-7; tentatively, D is TRBD2 (6 bases). CDR3 size: 15 residues. Trimming shortened V by 10 bases and J by 0 bases, and 19 bases separated the two germline ends. Per the germline V gene, CDR1 is MDHEN and CDR2 is SYDVKM. The CDR3 loop is CATEGGRFSSYEQYF. The CDR3 region has the DNA TGTGCCACCGAGGGTGGGAGGTTCAGCTCCTACGAGCAGTACTTC.

The chain couples TRBV15 to TRBJ1-4; D perhaps matches TRBD1 (6 bases). V was shortened by 5 bases and J by 6 bases, with 10 bases between the two germline ends. The CDR3 consists of 13 residues. The V gene's germline CDR1 is LNHNV and CDR2 YYDKDF (reference sequence). The CDR3 DNA reads as TGTGCCACCAGCGTCTACAGGGATGAAAAACTGTTTTTT. This codes for CATSVYRDEKLFF.

This clone has a count of ten or more. J is TRBJ2-1 and V is TRBV4-1; a possible D gene is TRBD2 (5 bases). CDR1 MGHRA and CDR2 YSYEKL come from the germline V gene. The CDR3 is 17 residues long. V lost 4 bases, J lost 0 bases, and 16 bases lay in between. CDR3 coding DNA: TGCGCCAGCAGCCCGATCTACTCGGGGAGCTCCTACAATGAGCAGTTCTTC. The encoded protein is CASSPIYSGSSYNEQFF.

The chain uses TRBV27 and TRBJ1-3, with D possibly matching TRBD1 (5 bases). CDR3 length: 14 amino acids. V was pared by 3 bases and J by 1 base, with 7 bases between. The germline V gene encodes CDR1 MNHEY and CDR2 SMNVEV (reference sequence). The CDR3 here is CASSFRGSGNTIYF. The CDR3 nucleotides read TGTGCCAGCAGTTTTAGGGGATCTGGAAACACCATATATTTT.

V is TRBV6-1 and J is TRBJ1-6; 12 bases map to TRBD1. Germline lookup yields CDR1 MNHNS and CDR2 SASEGT. V lost 3 bases and J lost 7; bases outside the gene matches: 7. The CDR3 has 17 amino acids. CDR3 nucleotide sequence: TGTGCCAGCAGTGATCCCGGGACAGGGGGCCCGAATTCACCCCTCCACTTT. It encodes CASSDPGTGGPNSPLHF.

This clone appeared a single time. The rearrangement links TRBV2 to TRBJ2-2, with TRBD2 matching 9 bases. Trimming at V came to 6 bases and at J to 5 bases, leaving 7 bases not matched to a gene. Germline CDR1 SNHLY, CDR2 FYNNEI. CDR3 length equals 15 residues. The CDR3 DNA follows: TGTGCCAGCAGGGGTAGCGGGAGACAGACCGGGGAGCTGTTTTTT. Translating gives CASRGSGRQTGELFF.

This clone was seen more than once but under ten times. The chain joins TRBV5-1 to TRBJ2-5, with D perhaps matching TRBD1 (5 bases). The CDR3 is made up of 15 amino acids. The germline V gene encodes CDR1 SGHRS and CDR2 YFSETQ. The V end lost 4 bases, the J end lost 4 bases, and 17 bases lay between the germline ends. The CDR3 bases are TGCGCCAGCAGCGGAAGGGGTGGCGTAGCAGAGACCCAGTACTTC. This codes for CASSGRGGVAETQYF. The whole variable domain, remainder taken from reference TRBV5-1 and TRBJ2-5, is KAGVTQTPRYLIKTRGQQVTLSCSPISGHRSVSWYQQTPGQGLQFLFEYFSETQRNKGNFPGRFSGRQFSNSRSEMNVSTLELGDSALYLCASSGRGGVAETQYFGPGTRLLVL.

The chain joins TRBV28 to TRBJ1-1; the D is unclear. The germline V gene has CDR1 MDHEN and CDR2 SYDVKM. CDR3 length: 12 amino acids. Trimming took off 3 bases at V and 5 bases at J, with 7 bases between the two ends. CDR3 region: CASSFDGTEAFF. CDR3 nucleotides: TGTGCCAGCAGTTTTGACGGGACTGAAGCTTTCTTT.

The J gene is TRBJ2-3, the V gene TRBV30, with 7 bases fitting TRBD1. Germline CDR1 is GTSNPN and CDR2 is SVGIG (reference sequence). Losses at the gene ends were 5 bases for V and 2 bases for J; bases not matched to a gene: 4. The CDR3 consists of 13 residues. The CDR3: CAWGDSLTDTQYF. For the CDR3, the DNA is TGTGCCTGGGGGGACAGCCTCACAGATACGCAGTATTTT.

A single count supports this clone. As DNA, the CDR3 is TGTGCCAGCAAACCGAAGGGGTTCACTGAAGCTTTCTTT. Translation gives CASKPKGFTEAFF. The chain joins TRBV6-6 to TRBJ1-1, with D perhaps matching TRBD1 (5 bases). Germline values: CDR1 MNHNY, CDR2 SVGAGI (reference sequence). V was cut by 7 bases and J by 4 bases, with 13 bases left in between. This CDR3 comprises 13 residues.

Here the CDR3 reads CASSVDFTGTGNTIYF. CDR3 coding DNA: TGTGCCAGCAGCGTAGACTTTACGGGGACTGGAAACACCATATATTTT. The genes are TRBV9 and TRBJ1-3, with unresolved D. Trimming left V 0 bases short and J 2 bases short, with 12 bases between. Looked up from germline, CDR1 is SGDLS and CDR2 is YYNGEE. The CDR3 is made up of 16 amino acids.

The J gene is TRBJ2-7, the V gene TRBV27, with 7 positions matching TRBD2. The CDR3 loop spans 18 amino acids. Germline V gene data show CDR1 as MNHEY and CDR2 as SMNVEV (reference sequence). The V segment lost 3 bases and the J segment 0 bases; nucleotides outside the gene matches: 14. The CDR3 loop is CASSLYSFNPGGSYEQYF. The DNA of the CDR3 is TGTGCCAGCAGTTTGTACAGCTTCAATCCGGGGGGCTCCTACGAGCAGTACTTC.

This clone was picked up a small number of times. The V gene is TRBV29-1, the J gene TRBJ1-1, with a tentative D call TRBD1 (5 bases). Germline V gene data show CDR1 as SQVTM and CDR2 as ANQGSEA. The CDR3 contains 12 residues. Trimming removed 6 bases at V and 3 bases at J, with 11 bases between. The CDR3 DNA is TGCAGCGTCGCTGACAGCTACACTGAAGCTTTCTTT. Its protein is CSVADSYTEAFF.

The chain has TRBV30 and TRBJ1-6; possible D gene TRBD1, 5 bases. V was pared by 2 bases and J by 4 bases, with 15 bases between. CDR3 size: 16 residues. Per the germline V gene, CDR1 is GTSNPN and CDR2 is SVGIG (reference sequence). Here the CDR3 reads CAWSMAGGFYNSPLHF. The CDR3 nucleotides read TGTGCCTGGAGTATGGCCGGGGGGTTTTATAATTCACCCCTCCACTTT.